One and the same sample provided the 27 T cell receptor beta chains below, sequenced in a study of OX40 agonist ivuxolimab in advanced cancers. TCRdb's copy holds only in-frame clones and misses some; the assay was immunoSEQ multiplex PCR. The sample includes about 82,000 clones, approximately 90% of them seen just once. Source: CD4+ or CD8+ T cells sorted from blood, taken in a trial of the OX40 agonist ivuxolimab. The receptor set was obtained from an adult with an advanced solid tumor such as melanoma, head and neck, liver or kidney cancer.

Regarding this clone: This same CDR3 is encoded by further DNA sequences in the sample. The chain has TRBV6-5 and TRBJ1-4, with D possibly being TRBD1 (6 bases). This CDR3 spans 15 amino acids. Per germline, CDR1 MNHEY and CDR2 SVGAGI. Trimming took off 0 bases at V and 6 bases at J, with 11 bases between the two ends. CDR3 amino acids: CASSYSGQPDEKLFF. For the CDR3, the DNA is TGTGCCAGCAGTTACTCCGGACAGCCGGATGAAAAACTGTTTTTT.

The J gene is TRBJ2-4, the V gene TRBV27, with D unresolved. V was cut by 2 bases and J by 0 bases, with 11 bases left in between. This CDR3 is 16 amino acids long. Germline V lookup: CDR1 MNHEY, CDR2 SMNVEV (reference sequence). CDR3 DNA sequence: TGTGCCAGCAGTTTAACTGCCAACCTAGCCAAAAACATTCAGTACTTC. Protein product: CASSLTANLAKNIQYF.

V is TRBV2 and J is TRBJ1-1; D unclear. CDR3 size: 12 residues. Germline V gene data show CDR1 as SNHLY and CDR2 as FYNNEI. Trimming cost V 6 bases and J 5 bases, with 10 bases left between them. The DNA for the CDR3 is TGTGCCAGCAGCCCGGGGAGGACTGAAGCTTTCTTT. It translates to CASSPGRTEAFF. The full variable domain, its missing parts supplied by reference TRBV2 and TRBJ1-1, is EPEVTQTPSHQVTQMGQEVILRCVPISNHLYFYWYRQILGQKVEFLVSFYNNEISEKSEIFDDQFSVERPDGSNFTLKIRSTKLEDSAMYFCASSPGRTEAFFGQGTRLTVV.

The chain combines TRBV5-4 with TRBJ1-4; maybe TRBD1 (5 bases). V lost 3 bases, J lost 7 bases, and 13 bases lay in between. This CDR3 comprises 14 residues. The germline gives CDR1 SGHNT, CDR2 YYREEE (reference sequence). CDR3 coding DNA: TGTGCCAGCAGCTCCCAGGGAAGGGGTGAAAAACTGTTTTTT. It encodes CASSSQGRGEKLFF.

This chain uses TRBV7-9 with TRBJ2-3, with 14 positions matching TRBD2. CDR1 is SEHNR and CDR2 is FQNEAQ in the germline V gene (reference sequence). This CDR3 has 16 residues. The junction had 3 bases not matched to a gene; V was cut back by 3 bases and J by 4 bases. Written as DNA, the CDR3 is TGTGCCAGCAGCTTGCAGACTAGCGGGGGGGCAGATACGCAGTATTTT. It yields the protein CASSLQTSGGADTQYF.

V gene TRBV19 combines with J gene TRBJ2-3, with 7 bases aligning to TRBD2. J lost 11 bases, V lost 3 bases, and 2 bases had no gene match. The CDR3 runs to 11 residues. Germline-derived CDR1 and CDR2 are LNHDA and SQIVND (reference sequence). In DNA form, the CDR3 reads TGTGCCAGTAGTATGCGGGAGATGCAGTATTTT. It specifies CASSMREMQYF.

The chain employs TRBV30 and TRBJ2-7; 9 positions agree with TRBD1. The CDR3 length is 12 residues. The ends lost 5 bases at V and 9 bases at J; junction bases unmatched: 8. CDR1 is GTSNPN and CDR2 is SVGIG in the germline V gene (reference sequence). This CDR3 is CAWGGQGGRQYF. The CDR3 DNA sequence: TGTGCCTGGGGGGGACAGGGTGGCCGGCAGTACTTC.

The chain is built from TRBV7-9 and TRBJ1-3; D perhaps matches TRBD1 (5 bases). Per germline, CDR1 SEHNR and CDR2 FQNEAQ (reference sequence). The CDR3 contains 16 residues. V gave up 3 bases and J gave up 4 bases, with 16 bases separating them. The CDR3 loop is CASSLGGSLSGNTIYF. The CDR3 nucleotides read TGTGCCAGCAGCTTGGGGGGTTCGCTTTCGGGAAACACCATATATTTT.

This chain's CDR3 is CASSRGVMNTEAFF. The CDR3 coding sequence is TGTGCCAGTAGTAGAGGGGTTATGAACACTGAAGCTTTCTTT. V is TRBV19 and J is TRBJ1-1; D is possibly TRBD1 (5 bases). V shed 4 bases and J shed 0 bases, with 9 bases lying between them. Germline assignment: CDR1 LNHDA and CDR2 SQIVND (reference sequence). This CDR3 has 14 amino acids.

The chain recombines TRBV12-5 with TRBJ2-1, with D possibly being TRBD1 (6 bases). The CDR3 loop spans 15 amino acids. Germline V lookup: CDR1 LGHNT, CDR2 FRNRAP. V was shortened by 3 bases and J by 2 bases, with 11 bases between the two germline ends. The CDR3 here is CASGFRPGAYNEQFF. As DNA, the CDR3 is TGTGCTAGTGGTTTTCGTCCAGGGGCCTACAATGAGCAGTTCTTC.

On this clone: Other DNA sequences from this sample encode an identical CDR3 as well. The rearrangement links TRBV11-2 to TRBJ2-7; 8 nucleotides align to TRBD2. Trimming cost V 1 base and J 3 bases; bases outside gene matches: 5. Per germline, CDR1 SGHAT and CDR2 FQNNGV. The length of the CDR3 is 15 residues. The CDR3 nucleotides are TGTGCCAGCAGCTTAGTTAGCGGGATATTCTACGAGCAGTACTTC. Its translation: CASSLVSGIFYEQYF.

The gene calls are TRBV7-9 and TRBJ1-2, with D perhaps matching TRBD1 (6 bases). Looked up from germline, CDR1 is SEHNR and CDR2 is FQNEAQ (reference sequence). The CDR3 has 16 amino acids. Trimming removed 1 base from V and 7 bases from J, with 19 bases in between. The CDR3: CASSLGGGPLGAGYTF. The CDR3 coding sequence is TGTGCCAGCAGCTTAGGTGGGGGGCCGCTTGGTGCTGGCTACACCTTC.

The chain combines TRBV11-2 with TRBJ2-4; no definite D call. Germline CDR1 is SGHAT and CDR2 is FQNNGV. V lost 5 bases and J lost 6, with 14 bases in between. The CDR3 length is 14 residues. The CDR3 sequence: CASSREAGGNIQYF. Written as DNA, the CDR3 is TGTGCCAGCAGCCGCGAGGCTGGTGGAAACATTCAGTACTTC.

The chain recombines TRBV5-1 with TRBJ1-1, with TRBD1 matching 9 bases. The germline CDR1 and CDR2 sequences are SGHRS and YFSETQ. Losses at the gene ends were 3 bases for V and 5 bases for J; bases not matched to a gene: 2. The CDR3 covers 13 residues. The CDR3 DNA is TGCGCCAGCAGCTGGACAGGGGAAACTGAAGCTTTCTTT. Its protein product is CASSWTGETEAFF. Together with reference TRBV5-1 and TRBJ1-1, the CDR3 gives the full variable domain: KAGVTQTPRYLIKTRGQQVTLSCSPISGHRSVSWYQQTPGQGLQFLFEYFSETQRNKGNFPGRFSGRQFSNSRSEMNVSTLELGDSALYLCASSWTGETEAFFGQGTRLTVV.

In its sample, this clone was seen once. The chain carries TRBV6-5 and TRBJ2-7; tentative D call: TRBD1 (6 bases). The germline V gene encodes CDR1 MNHEY and CDR2 SVGAGI. The CDR3 totals 13 residues. With 6 bases removed from V and 3 bases from J, the gap between germline ends came to 12 bases. This chain's CDR3 is CASRPGHGYEQYF. CDR3 nucleotides: TGTGCCAGCAGGCCGGGACACGGCTACGAGCAGTACTTC.

This clone was observed a handful of times. CDR3 protein: CASSQGLYGYTF. As DNA, the CDR3 is TGTGCCAGCAGCCAAGGACTTTATGGCTACACCTTC. The chain carries TRBV4-2 and TRBJ1-2; unclear D gene. This CDR3 contains 12 residues. The germline V and J ends were trimmed by 1 base and 5 bases, with 5 bases remaining between them. CDR1 and CDR2 from the germline V gene are LGHNA and YNFKEQ.

The J gene is TRBJ1-6, the V gene TRBV4-1; no firm D call. V shed 0 bases and J shed 7 bases, with 10 bases lying between them. The CDR3 totals 15 residues. The germline V gene has CDR1 MGHRA and CDR2 YSYEKL. CDR3 sequence reads: CASSQEGTSNSPLHF. CDR3 nucleotide sequence: TGCGCCAGCAGCCAAGAGGGAACCTCCAATTCACCCCTCCACTTT.

The rearrangement links TRBV6-4 to TRBJ2-2, with D perhaps matching TRBD2 (6 bases). Germline CDR1 MRHNA, CDR2 SNTAGT. The V gene lost 4 bases and the J gene lost 3 bases, with 6 bases spanning the gap. The CDR3 spans 13 residues. The CDR3 loop reads CASSAGDTGELFF. CDR3 bases: TGTGCCAGCAGTGCGGGAGACACCGGGGAGCTGTTTTTT.

This chain joins TRBV5-4 and TRBJ1-1; D not resolved. This CDR3 spans 11 amino acids. CDR1 SGHNT and CDR2 YYREEE come from the germline V gene (reference sequence). Trimming left V 2 bases short and J 3 bases short, with 2 bases between. The CDR3 reads CASSLHTEAFF. The CDR3 DNA reads TGTGCCAGCAGCTTACACACTGAAGCTTTCTTT.

This sequence joins TRBV6-1 and TRBJ1-3, with no clear D. The CDR3 has 12 residues. Per germline, CDR1 MNHNS and CDR2 SASEGT. With 1 base removed from V and 5 bases from J, the gap between germline ends came to 3 bases. As DNA, the CDR3 is TGTGCCAGCAGTGAAGTCAGAAACACCATATATTTT. Residues: CASSEVRNTIYF.

This rearrangement joins TRBV6-5 to TRBJ2-7, with D tentatively TRBD1 or TRBD2 (5 bases each). The V end was cut by 0 bases, the J end by 4 bases, with 16 bases between. Germline V lookup: CDR1 MNHEY, CDR2 SVGAGI. The CDR3 length is 16 residues. Here the CDR3 DNA reads TGTGCCAGCAGTTACTCATGGGGGAGAGACGGATACGAGCAGTACTTC. Encoded protein: CASSYSWGRDGYEQYF.

This clone was seen a single time. The genes are TRBV27 and TRBJ1-1; D remains ambiguous. CDR3 length: 14 residues. V gave up 1 base and J gave up 11 bases, with 17 bases separating them. Germline V gene data show CDR1 as MNHEY and CDR2 as SMNVEV (reference sequence). CDR3 bases: TGTGCCAGCAGTTTATTAGTGGGAAGCGAAAAGGCTTTCTTT. Translated: CASSLLVGSEKAFF.

This clone was observed once. This chain uses TRBV27 with TRBJ2-7; a possible D gene is TRBD2 (6 bases). Germline CDR1 and CDR2: MNHEY and SMNVEV (reference sequence). There are 14 residues in the CDR3. The V gene lost 2 bases and the J gene lost 0 bases, with 8 bases spanning the gap. As DNA, the CDR3 is TGTGCCAGCAGTTTACGGGAGTTCTCCTACGAGCAGTACTTC. This gives the protein CASSLREFSYEQYF.

This sequence joins TRBV7-3 and TRBJ2-7; perhaps D is TRBD1 or TRBD2 (5 bases each). The V gene's germline CDR1 is SGHTA and CDR2 FQGTGA. The CDR3 has 12 residues. Trimming took 6 bases from V and 6 from J, leaving 12 bases between them. This CDR3 is CASSQPGGEQYF. In DNA form, the CDR3 reads TGTGCCAGCAGTCAACCTGGGGGCGAGCAGTACTTC.

The gene calls are TRBV5-8 and TRBJ2-1, with TRBD2 as a possible D gene (6 bases). V shed 4 bases and J shed 2 bases, with 19 bases lying between them. Germline loops: CDR1 SGHTS, CDR2 YDEGEE. CDR3 length: 17 amino acids. CDR3: CASSPGRGPTTYNEQFF. CDR3 DNA sequence: TGTGCCAGCAGCCCGGGGCGGGGTCCGACTACCTACAATGAGCAGTTCTTC.

The rearrangement uses TRBV28 and TRBJ1-4; 7 nucleotides agree with TRBD1. With 6 bases clipped from V and 0 bases from J, the junction kept 10 bases outside the gene matches. CDR3 size: 17 residues. Germline V gene lookup returns CDR1 MDHEN and CDR2 SYDVKM. CDR3 protein: CASSPHRGIATNEKLFF. CDR3 DNA sequence: TGTGCCAGCAGCCCACACAGGGGAATTGCAACTAATGAAAAACTGTTTTTT. Together with reference TRBV28 and TRBJ1-4, the CDR3 gives the full variable domain: DVKVTQSSRYLVKRTGEKVFLECVQDMDHENMFWYRQDPGLGLRLIYFSYDVKMKEKGDIPEGYSVSREKKERFSLILESASTNQTSMYLCASSPHRGIATNEKLFFGSGTQLSVL.

The gene calls are TRBV18 and TRBJ1-4; 8 bases match TRBD1. CDR1 and CDR2 from the germline V gene are KGHSH and LQKENI. CDR3 length: 15 residues. V gave up 3 bases and J gave up 3 bases; unmatched junction bases: 3. The CDR3 sequence: CASSPTGAANEKLFF. CDR3 coding DNA: TGTGCCAGCTCACCGACAGGGGCGGCTAATGAAAAACTGTTTTTT.